This T cell receptor beta chain came from a study of OX40 agonist ivuxolimab in advanced cancers. General observations from the study: Dosing at 0.1 to 3.0 mg/kg was accompanied by clonal expansion of CD4+ and CD8+ blood T cells by week 6. Expanded clones were, on average, more numerous among CD8+ T cells than CD4+.

The protocol was immunoSEQ multiplex PCR, while the TCRdb copy is restricted to in-frame clones and leaves out a portion. The sample yields about 72,000 clones, 80% to 90% seen once. The CDR3 length is 12 residues. Germline V lookup: CDR1 MDHEN, CDR2 SYDVKM. Trimming stripped 3 bases from V and 4 bases from J, with 6 bases between. Remarks on this clone: The antigen is unknown.

The sequence was collected from an adult with an advanced solid tumor such as melanoma, head and neck, liver or kidney cancer. The sample here was CD4+ or CD8+ T cells sorted from blood, taken in a trial of the OX40 agonist ivuxolimab. The chain couples TRBV28 to TRBJ1-2, with D unclear. The DNA of the CDR3 is TGTGCCAGCAGTTTCACGGGCTATGGCTACACCTTC. Translation: CASSFTGYGYTF.